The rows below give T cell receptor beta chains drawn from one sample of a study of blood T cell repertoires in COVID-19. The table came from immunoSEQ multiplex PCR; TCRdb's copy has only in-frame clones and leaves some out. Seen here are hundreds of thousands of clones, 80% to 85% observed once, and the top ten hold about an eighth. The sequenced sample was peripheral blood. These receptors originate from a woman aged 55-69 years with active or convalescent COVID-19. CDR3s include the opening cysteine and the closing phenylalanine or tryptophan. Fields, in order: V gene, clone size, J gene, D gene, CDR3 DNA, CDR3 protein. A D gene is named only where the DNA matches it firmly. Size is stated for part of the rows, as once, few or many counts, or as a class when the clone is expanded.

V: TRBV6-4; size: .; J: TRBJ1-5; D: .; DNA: TGTGCCAGCAGACCAGGGGTTAATAGCAATCAGCCCCAGCATTTT; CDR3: CASRPGVNSNQPQHF
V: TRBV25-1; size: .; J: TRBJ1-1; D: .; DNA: TGTGCCAGCAGTGAATATCCAGGGGAAACTGAAGCTTTCTTT; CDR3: CASSEYPGETEAFF
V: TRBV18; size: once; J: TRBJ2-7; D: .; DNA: TGTGCCAGCTCACCCTTTTCCTACGAGCAGTACTTC; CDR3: CASSPFSYEQYF
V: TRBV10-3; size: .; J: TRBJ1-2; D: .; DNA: TGTGCCATCAGTGTTGGGAGGGCGGATGGCTACACCTTC; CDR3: CAISVGRADGYTF
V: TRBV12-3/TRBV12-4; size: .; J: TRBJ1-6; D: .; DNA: TGTGCCAGCAGTCCACAACCAGGGGCACCCCTCCACTTT; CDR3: CASSPQPGAPLHF
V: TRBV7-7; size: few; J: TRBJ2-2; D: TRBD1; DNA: TGTGCTAGCAGCCTGGGACAGGCCCCCGGGGAGCTGTTTTTT; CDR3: CASSLGQAPGELFF
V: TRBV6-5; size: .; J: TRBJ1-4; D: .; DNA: TGTGCCAGCAGTCTTTATAATGAAAAACTGTTTTTT; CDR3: CASSLYNEKLFF
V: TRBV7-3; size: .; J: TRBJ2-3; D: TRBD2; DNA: TGTGCCAGCAGCCCAGAGGGACTAGCAACGGATACGCAGTATTTT; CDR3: CASSPEGLATDTQYF
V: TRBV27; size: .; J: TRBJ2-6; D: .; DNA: TGTGCCAGCAAAGCGGCGGGGGCCGGGGCCAACGTCCTGACTTTC; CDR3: CASKAAGAGANVLTF
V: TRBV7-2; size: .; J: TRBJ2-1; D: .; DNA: TGTGCCAGCAGCCCGTCGTGGCTCTTTGGTTCCAATGAGCAGTTCTTC; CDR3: CASSPSWLFGSNEQFF
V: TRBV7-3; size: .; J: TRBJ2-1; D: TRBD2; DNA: TGTGCCAGCAGCTTCCCTAGGACTAGCGGGGGCCCCAATGAGCAGTTCTTC; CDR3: CASSFPRTSGGPNEQFF
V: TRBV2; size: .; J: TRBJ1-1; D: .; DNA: TGTGCCAGCAGCGGGCCCAGGGACACTGAAGCTTTCTTT; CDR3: CASSGPRDTEAFF